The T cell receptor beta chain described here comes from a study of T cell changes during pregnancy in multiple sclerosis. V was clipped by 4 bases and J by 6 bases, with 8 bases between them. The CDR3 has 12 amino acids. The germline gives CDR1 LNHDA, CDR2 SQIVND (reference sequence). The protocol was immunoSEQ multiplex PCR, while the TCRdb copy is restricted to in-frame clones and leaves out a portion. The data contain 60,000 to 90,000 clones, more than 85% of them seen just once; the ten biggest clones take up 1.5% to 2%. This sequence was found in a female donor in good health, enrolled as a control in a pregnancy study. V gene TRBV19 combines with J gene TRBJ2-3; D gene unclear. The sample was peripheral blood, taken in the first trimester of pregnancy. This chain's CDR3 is CASSRRIDTQYF. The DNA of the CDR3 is TGTGCCAGTAGTAGGCGGATTGATACGCAGTATTTT.